Shown below are 28 T cell receptor beta chains from a single sample sequenced in a study of early stage breast cancer tumors. Method: immunoSEQ multiplex PCR; TCRdb's copy keeps in-frame clones and lacks some. This table has about 72,000 clones, approximately 79% appearing once. The specimen was blood. Source of these receptors: a person in their sixties with breast cancer.

The chain employs TRBV9 and TRBJ2-3; a weak D match, TRBD1 (6 bases). The CDR3 contains 14 residues. Trimming cost V 4 bases and J 6 bases, with 15 bases left between them. CDR1 SGDLS and CDR2 YYNGEE come from the germline V gene. CDR3 region: CASSIRQARDTQYF. Written as DNA, the CDR3 is TGTGCCAGCAGCATTCGACAGGCCCGTGATACGCAGTATTTT.

This sequence joins TRBV7-6 and TRBJ2-5; D call uncertain. Germline assignment: CDR1 SGHVS and CDR2 FNYEAQ. Trimming took 0 bases from V and 7 from J, leaving 9 bases between them. The CDR3 spans 13 residues. The CDR3 DNA is TGTGCCAGCAGCTTAGCGCCCAAAGGGACCCAGTACTTC. Its translation: CASSLAPKGTQYF.

V and J are TRBV6-4 and TRBJ1-6, with no clear D. Germline CDR1 reads MRHNA; CDR2 reads SNTAGT. V lost 6 bases, J lost 3 bases, and 12 bases lay in between. This CDR3 contains 15 residues. CDR3 coding DNA: TGTGCCAGCAGAGATCAAGCGGGCTATAATTCACCCCTCCACTTT. Protein: CASRDQAGYNSPLHF.

Only a few counts were recorded for this clone. This rearrangement joins TRBV2 to TRBJ2-7; D unresolved. This CDR3 region has 15 residues. Trimming stripped 3 bases from V and 1 base from J, with 13 bases between. CDR1 is SNHLY, CDR2 FYNNEI, per germline. The DNA for the CDR3 is TGTGCCAGCAGTGACCTCCCCGAAGTGTCCTACGAGCAGTACTTC. Its translation: CASSDLPEVSYEQYF.

CDR3 DNA sequence: TGTGCCAGCAGTCCTCTTCCAGTGGGGGGCCCCGGGGAGCTGTTTTTT. This codes for CASSPLPVGGPGELFF. V and J are TRBV27 and TRBJ2-2, with D perhaps matching TRBD1 or TRBD2 (6 bases each). V lost 5 bases to trimming and J lost 6 bases, with 19 bases between them. Germline CDR1 and CDR2: MNHEY and SMNVEV (reference sequence). CDR3 length: 16 residues.

The chain recombines TRBV6-5 with TRBJ1-4; D possibly corresponds to TRBD1 (5 bases). The germline V gene has CDR1 MNHEY and CDR2 SVGAGI. The V end was cut by 6 bases, the J end by 5 bases, with 13 bases between. This CDR3 contains 14 residues. The CDR3 DNA is TGTGCCAGCAGCCCCGGGACGGCCAATGAAAAACTGTTTTTT. It yields the protein CASSPGTANEKLFF.

The chain joins TRBV2 to TRBJ2-5; D not resolved. The germline V gene has CDR1 SNHLY and CDR2 FYNNEI. V was clipped by 4 bases and J by 2 bases, with 8 bases between them. The CDR3 totals 13 residues. The CDR3 loop reads CASSASRQETQYF. CDR3 DNA: TGTGCCAGCAGTGCGAGCCGACAAGAGACCCAGTACTTC. The variable domain in full, with the rest retrieved from reference TRBV2 and TRBJ2-5, is EPEVTQTPSHQVTQMGQEVILRCVPISNHLYFYWYRQILGQKVEFLVSFYNNEISEKSEIFDDQFSVERPDGSNFTLKIRSTKLEDSAMYFCASSASRQETQYFGPGTRLLVL.

V usage is TRBV5-6 and J usage is TRBJ2-5; either TRBD1 or TRBD2 may supply D (6 bases each). The V gene's germline CDR1 is SGHDT and CDR2 YYEEEE. The CDR3 covers 14 residues. Trimming left V 4 bases short and J 4 bases short, with 14 bases between. CDR3 sequence: CASSPPGARETQYF. DNA of the CDR3: TGTGCCAGCAGCCCGCCGGGGGCGCGAGAGACCCAGTACTTC.

V usage is TRBV5-6 and J usage is TRBJ1-1; 9 bases agree with TRBD1. CDR1 and CDR2 from the germline V gene are SGHDT and YYEEEE. CDR3 length: 16 amino acids. J lost 4 bases, V lost 2 bases, and 9 bases had no gene match. CDR3 amino acids: CASSFMIQGAGTEAFF. The CDR3 DNA follows: TGTGCCAGCAGCTTTATGATACAGGGGGCAGGCACTGAAGCTTTCTTT.

This chain links TRBV5-1 with TRBJ2-1; no definite D call. The CDR3 sequence is 12 residues long. Trimming stripped 0 bases from V and 5 bases from J, with 3 bases between. Germline CDR1 SGHRS, CDR2 YFSETQ. The CDR3 DNA sequence: TGCGCCAGCAGCTTGGTGGACAATGAGCAGTTCTTC. Its protein product is CASSLVDNEQFF.

This chain connects TRBV4-3 to TRBJ2-7; 8 bases agree with TRBD2. The germline V gene has CDR1 LGHNA and CDR2 YSLEER. V lost 1 base and J lost 5; bases outside the gene matches: 7. This CDR3 is built from 15 residues. CDR3 amino acids: CASSQARAGVDEQYF. CDR3 DNA sequence: TGCGCCAGCAGCCAAGCTAGAGCGGGAGTCGACGAGCAGTACTTC.

The chain is built from TRBV6-5 and TRBJ2-7; D might be TRBD1 or TRBD2, each matching 5 bases. The CDR3 is made up of 12 amino acids. Trimming took off 5 bases at V and 12 bases at J, with 17 bases between the two ends. The germline V gene has CDR1 MNHEY and CDR2 SVGAGI. Here the CDR3 reads CASSETGAEVYF. DNA for the CDR3: TGTGCCAGCAGTGAGACCGGGGCGGAGGTGTACTTC.

The genes are TRBV19 and TRBJ2-2; 11 bases are shared with TRBD2. Germline lookup yields CDR1 LNHDA and CDR2 SQIVND (reference sequence). The CDR3 has 17 amino acids. Trimming removed 1 base from V and 6 bases from J; junction bases left unmatched: 7. DNA of the CDR3: TGTGCCAGTAGTATAGGGCTAGCGGGAGGTCGACCCGGGGAGCTGTTTTTT. It yields the protein CASSIGLAGGRPGELFF.

The J gene is TRBJ2-3, the V gene TRBV19, with TRBD2 identical over 14 bases. J was trimmed by 8 bases and V by 5 bases; bases with no gene match: 9. Germline assignment: CDR1 LNHDA and CDR2 SQIVND (reference sequence). The length of the CDR3 is 16 residues. CDR3 sequence (DNA): TGTGCCAGTAGTCCAAACGCCGGGACTAGCGGGAGTACGCAGTATTTT. This translates into CASSPNAGTSGSTQYF.

CDR3 loop: CASSLGTAGNTIYF. For the CDR3, the DNA is TGCGCCAGCAGCCTAGGGACAGCTGGAAACACCATATATTTT. The V gene is TRBV5-1, the J gene TRBJ1-3; 7 bases are shared with TRBD1. The CDR3 runs 14 residues. In germline, CDR1 is SGHRS, CDR2 YFSETQ. With V trimmed by 4 bases and J by 2 bases, 3 bases remained unmatched. Complete variable domain (other parts from reference TRBV5-1 and TRBJ1-3): KAGVTQTPRYLIKTRGQQVTLSCSPISGHRSVSWYQQTPGQGLQFLFEYFSETQRNKGNFPGRFSGRQFSNSRSEMNVSTLELGDSALYLCASSLGTAGNTIYFGEGSWLTVV.

The chain couples TRBV18 to TRBJ2-5, with 7 bases fitting TRBD2. The CDR3 is 13 residues long. CDR1 is KGHSH, CDR2 LQKENI, per germline. V trimming: 4 bases; J trimming: 5 bases; junction bases outside the gene matches: 4. The CDR3 reads CASSLGTMETQYF. The CDR3 DNA is TGTGCCAGCTCACTGGGGACTATGGAGACCCAGTACTTC. The whole variable domain, remainder taken from reference TRBV18 and TRBJ2-5, is NAGVMQNPRHLVRRRGQEARLRCSPMKGHSHVYWYRQLPEEGLKFMVYLQKENIIDESGMPKERFSAEFPKEGPSILRIQQVVRGDSAAYFCASSLGTMETQYFGPGTRLLVL.

The V call is TRBV4-1, the J call TRBJ2-3; D ambiguous. Trimming took 0 bases from V and 2 from J, leaving 18 bases between them. CDR1 and CDR2 (germline): MGHRA, YSYEKL. The CDR3 is 18 residues long. In nucleotides, the CDR3 is TGCGCCAGCAGCCAAGAAGGGCGGACCTCCGGGCTCACAGATACGCAGTATTTT. It encodes CASSQEGRTSGLTDTQYF.

The chain joins TRBV19 to TRBJ1-1; possible D gene TRBD1, 5 bases. Germline-derived CDR1 and CDR2 are LNHDA and SQIVND (reference sequence). The CDR3 loop spans 14 amino acids. Trimming cost V 4 bases and J 0 bases, with 9 bases left between them. CDR3 in amino acids: CASSTDRMNTEAFF. The CDR3 coding sequence is TGTGCCAGTAGTACAGACAGAATGAACACTGAAGCTTTCTTT.

The chain couples TRBV28 to TRBJ2-7; D is uncertain. The CDR3 length is 12 residues. CDR1 MDHEN and CDR2 SYDVKM come from the germline V gene. V was shortened by 4 bases and J by 9 bases, with 13 bases between the two germline ends. The CDR3 loop reads CASSSSLRPQYF. The CDR3 coding sequence is TGTGCCAGCAGTTCCAGTTTGAGGCCGCAGTACTTC.

V is TRBV4-2 and J is TRBJ1-1; D is unresolved. Per the germline V gene, CDR1 is LGHNA and CDR2 is YNFKEQ. This CDR3 has 14 amino acids. Trimming stripped 1 base from V and 11 bases from J, with 17 bases between. In nucleotides, the CDR3 is TGTGCCAGCAGCCAAGGTCGGGTATTTAGGACGGCTTTCTTT. This sequence encodes CASSQGRVFRTAFF.

This clone appeared a few times. The V call is TRBV5-1, the J call TRBJ1-2, with D perhaps TRBD1 (5 bases). CDR1 is SGHRS and CDR2 is YFSETQ in the germline V gene. V was clipped by 0 bases and J by 4 bases, with 7 bases between them. This CDR3 has 13 residues. CDR3 residues: CASSLGQIYGYTF. CDR3 nucleotides: TGCGCCAGCAGCTTGGGACAGATCTATGGCTACACCTTC.

This clone was observed once. This chain links TRBV5-8 with TRBJ2-5; 7 bases fit TRBD2. The CDR3 sequence is 17 residues long. Trimming took 2 bases from V and 4 from J; bases not matched to a gene: 14. The germline V gene encodes CDR1 SGHTS and CDR2 YDEGEE. CDR3 sequence reads: CASSFSRGEGSGETQYF. The CDR3 DNA follows: TGTGCCAGCAGCTTCTCGCGCGGGGAGGGGTCGGGAGAGACCCAGTACTTC.

The J gene is TRBJ1-1, the V gene TRBV30; no reliable D call. Trimming took 0 bases from V and 4 from J, leaving 9 bases between them. In germline, CDR1 is GTSNPN, CDR2 SVGIG (reference sequence). This CDR3 region has 13 residues. CDR3 residues: CAWSVSRGTEAFF. As DNA, the CDR3 is TGTGCCTGGAGTGTAAGCAGAGGCACTGAAGCTTTCTTT.

Turning to this clone: The same CDR3 can be traced to other DNA sequences in this sample. The CDR3 bases are TGTGCCAGCAGCTTGCGAGACAGGACCTATGGCTACACCTTC. It encodes CASSLRDRTYGYTF. The chain employs TRBV5-4 and TRBJ1-2, with D tentatively TRBD1 (6 bases). Trimming pared 1 base from V and 4 bases from J, leaving 11 bases between. The CDR3 length is 14 residues. CDR1 and CDR2 (germline): SGHNT, YYREEE (reference sequence).

This rearrangement joins TRBV2 to TRBJ2-3; D gene uncertain. This CDR3 is built from 11 residues. Germline V gene lookup returns CDR1 SNHLY and CDR2 FYNNEI. The V end was cut by 4 bases, the J end by 5 bases, with 4 bases between. The CDR3 loop reads CASSALDTQYF. The CDR3 DNA reads TGTGCCAGCAGTGCTTTAGATACGCAGTATTTT.

V is TRBV5-8 and J is TRBJ2-3; D gene ambiguous. This CDR3 comprises 15 residues. V was pared by 1 base and J by 2 bases, with 11 bases between. Germline V gives CDR1 SGHTS, CDR2 YDEGEE. DNA of the CDR3: TGTGCCAGCAGCTTGCGGGCGCAATCCACAGATACGCAGTATTTT. Translation gives CASSLRAQSTDTQYF.

The chain combines TRBV19 with TRBJ2-5; TRBD2 might be the D (6 bases). Trimming removed 7 bases at V and 5 bases at J, with 20 bases between. CDR1 and CDR2 (germline): LNHDA, SQIVND (reference sequence). CDR3 size: 15 residues. The CDR3 spells CASNGGTESSETQYF. CDR3 sequence (DNA): TGTGCCAGTAACGGCGGGACGGAAAGTAGTGAGACCCAGTACTTC.

The chain combines TRBV19 with TRBJ2-7; D could derive from TRBD1 or TRBD2 (6 bases each). Looked up from germline, CDR1 is LNHDA and CDR2 is SQIVND (reference sequence). This CDR3 region has 17 residues. V was trimmed by 9 bases and J by 2 bases, leaving 26 bases between them. The CDR3 protein is CASALASGANVPYEQYF. Written as DNA, the CDR3 is TGTGCCAGCGCCTTAGCGTCGGGGGCCAACGTTCCCTACGAGCAGTACTTC. The full variable domain, in which reference TRBV19 and TRBJ2-7 provide the parts outside the CDR3, is DGGITQSPKYLFRKEGQNVTLSCEQNLNHDAMYWYRQDPGQGLRLIYYSQIVNDFQKGDIAEGYSVSREKKESFPLTVTSAQKNPTAFYLCASALASGANVPYEQYFGPGTRLTVT.